A single sample gave rise to the 16 T cell receptor beta chains below, sequenced in a study of B cell selection in AIRE deficiency. The repertoire was sequenced with immunoSEQ multiplex PCR; TCRdb's copy has only in-frame clones and lacks some. The table shows roughly 22,000 clones, with about 95% occurring only once. Regulatory T cells were sorted as CD4+CD25hiCD127low/negative cells. Source material: Tregs sorted from PBMCs. The source is a human donor with AIRE deficiency.

The J gene is TRBJ1-1, the V gene TRBV11-2; the D is unclear. This CDR3 has 15 residues. With 3 bases removed from V and 0 bases from J, the gap between germline ends came to 11 bases. Per the germline V gene, CDR1 is SGHAT and CDR2 is FQNNGV. CDR3 residues: CASSLRFTMNTEAFF. As DNA, the CDR3 is TGTGCCAGCAGCTTGAGGTTCACCATGAACACTGAAGCTTTCTTT. The variable domain in full, completed from reference TRBV11-2 and TRBJ1-1, reads EAGVAQSPRYKIIEKRQSVAFWCNPISGHATLYWYQQILGQGPKLLIQFQNNGVVDDSQLPKDRFSAERLKGVDSTLKIQPAKLEDSAVYLCASSLRFTMNTEAFFGQGTRLTVV.

This clone came up once. This rearrangement joins TRBV5-5 to TRBJ2-6; D may be TRBD2 (6 bases). This CDR3 comprises 15 residues. V gave up 4 bases and J gave up 3 bases, with 11 bases separating them. Germline V CDR1 and CDR2: SGHKS, YYEKEE (reference sequence). CDR3 residues: CASSTGGSGANVLTF. DNA for the CDR3: TGTGCCAGCAGCACAGGAGGGAGTGGGGCCAACGTCCTGACTTTC.

The CDR3 region is CSVGAVGGETQYF. CDR3 in DNA: TGCAGCGTTGGGGCCGTTGGGGGGGAGACCCAGTACTTC. The J gene is TRBJ2-5, the V gene TRBV29-1, with D maybe TRBD2 (6 bases). Trimming took 4 bases from V and 5 from J, leaving 14 bases between them. The CDR3 loop spans 13 amino acids. Germline V gene sequence: CDR1 SQVTM, CDR2 ANQGSEA.

This chain joins TRBV6-6 and TRBJ1-4, with no clear D. The CDR3 is 14 residues long. Trimming shortened V by 7 bases and J by 8 bases, and 17 bases separated the two germline ends. Germline lookup yields CDR1 MNHNY and CDR2 SVGAGI (reference sequence). CDR3 in DNA: TGTGCCAGCACGACAAGCGGCGGGAGGGAAAAACTGTTTTTT. The encoded protein is CASTTSGGREKLFF.

The chain combines TRBV7-8 with TRBJ2-7; D remains unclear. Trimming stripped 4 bases from V and 3 bases from J, with 16 bases between. The CDR3 is 15 amino acids. Per germline, CDR1 SGHVS and CDR2 FQNEAQ. This chain's CDR3 is CASSSEDRYYYEQYF. The CDR3 coding sequence is TGTGCCAGCAGCTCCGAGGACCGCTACTACTACGAGCAGTACTTC.

The chain couples TRBV7-9 to TRBJ1-1, with TRBD1 identical over 7 bases. V lost 4 bases to trimming and J lost 4 bases; unmatched junction nucleotides: 9. The CDR3 consists of 15 residues. Germline V lookup: CDR1 SEHNR, CDR2 FQNEAQ (reference sequence). The CDR3 bases are TGTGCCAGCAGCTCCAAGACAGGGCTGGTCACTGAAGCTTTCTTT. It translates to CASSSKTGLVTEAFF.

V is TRBV6-6 and J is TRBJ1-1; D is undetermined. CDR1 MNHNY and CDR2 SVGAGI come from the germline V gene (reference sequence). V lost 2 bases to trimming and J lost 3 bases, with 10 bases between them. The CDR3 extends over 14 amino acids. Here the CDR3 reads CASSYVGRYTEAFF. CDR3 DNA sequence: TGTGCCAGCAGTTACGTAGGACGGTACACTGAAGCTTTCTTT.

The gene calls are TRBV7-9 and TRBJ1-2, with D possibly matching TRBD1 (5 bases). The CDR3 is 14 residues long. The germline V and J ends were trimmed by 0 bases and 2 bases, with 7 bases remaining between them. The germline V gene has CDR1 SEHNR and CDR2 FQNEAQ (reference sequence). Here the CDR3 reads CASSLAGENYGYTF. The CDR3 DNA follows: TGTGCCAGCAGCTTAGCAGGGGAAAACTATGGCTACACCTTC.

This clone was recorded only once. The V and J genes are TRBV25-1 and TRBJ1-1; maybe TRBD1 (5 bases). Germline CDR1 is MGHDK and CDR2 is SYGVNS. The CDR3 length is 14 residues. V lost 6 bases and J lost 1, with 12 bases in between. The chain's CDR3 is CASRVRVGNTEAFF. CDR3 sequence (DNA): TGTGCCAGCAGGGTCAGGGTTGGGAACACTGAAGCTTTCTTT.

The chain uses TRBV6-1 and TRBJ2-5; 7 nucleotides match TRBD1. From germline, CDR1 is MNHNS and CDR2 SASEGT. The CDR3 runs 13 residues. Trimming took 8 bases from V and 5 from J; bases not matched to a gene: 8. The CDR3 loop reads CASADRVRETQYF. The CDR3 DNA follows: TGTGCCAGCGCAGACAGGGTCAGGGAGACCCAGTACTTC.

The V gene is TRBV9, the J gene TRBJ2-5; D may be TRBD2 (5 bases). V dropped 4 bases and J dropped 3 bases, with 16 bases sitting between them. This CDR3 is built from 15 residues. CDR1 and CDR2 (germline): SGDLS, YYNGEE. The CDR3 reads CASSPRGGPEETQYF. CDR3 sequence (DNA): TGTGCCAGCAGCCCCAGAGGAGGCCCCGAAGAGACCCAGTACTTC.

V and J are TRBV9 and TRBJ1-2; no firm D call. The CDR3 consists of 13 residues. Trimming removed 0 bases at V and 7 bases at J, with 10 bases between. In germline, CDR1 is SGDLS, CDR2 YYNGEE. CDR3: CASSVGVGFGYTF. In nucleotides, the CDR3 is TGTGCCAGCAGCGTAGGGGTGGGTTTTGGCTACACCTTC.

In its sample, this clone was seen a few times. This chain uses TRBV5-4 with TRBJ1-1, with D possibly TRBD1 on 5 matching bases. This CDR3 is built from 15 residues. Per germline, CDR1 SGHNT and CDR2 YYREEE (reference sequence). V lost 0 bases and J lost 4, with 13 bases in between. The CDR3 protein is CASSLEVGGGTEAFF. CDR3 sequence (DNA): TGTGCCAGCAGCTTGGAGGTCGGGGGTGGCACTGAAGCTTTCTTT. The full variable domain, in which reference TRBV5-4 and TRBJ1-1 provide the parts outside the CDR3, is ETGVTQSPTHLIKTRGQQVTLRCSSQSGHNTVSWYQQALGQGPQFIFQYYREEENGRGNFPPRFSGLQFPNYSSELNVNALELDDSALYLCASSLEVGGGTEAFFGQGTRLTVV.

The V and J genes are TRBV15 and TRBJ2-7, with no clear D. Germline CDR1 and CDR2: LNHNV and YYDKDF (reference sequence). The CDR3 runs 14 residues. V was clipped by 5 bases and J by 0 bases, with 11 bases between them. The CDR3: CATSARASSYEQYF. The CDR3, as DNA: TGTGCCACCAGCGCCCGGGCGAGCTCCTACGAGCAGTACTTC.

The J gene is TRBJ2-7, the V gene TRBV10-3, with D perhaps matching TRBD1 or TRBD2 (7 bases each). The germline V gene has CDR1 ENHRY and CDR2 SYGVKD. CDR3 length equals 17 residues. Between the trimmed V and J ends, which lost 7 bases and 0 bases, there was a span of 22 bases. The CDR3 region is CAITPGGGTGSSYEQYF. CDR3 sequence (DNA): TGTGCCATCACCCCAGGGGGGGGGACTGGCAGCTCCTACGAGCAGTACTTC.

V is TRBV5-6 and J is TRBJ1-2; 7 positions match TRBD1. CDR1 SGHDT and CDR2 YYEEEE come from the germline V gene. V gave up 2 bases and J gave up 8 bases; unmatched junction bases: 6. The CDR3 runs to 13 residues. The CDR3 region is CASSLRQGKGYTF. The CDR3 DNA reads TGTGCCAGCAGCTTACGACAGGGAAAGGGCTACACCTTC.